This TCR beta chain stems from a study of T cells in Graves' hyperthyroidism and ophthalmopathy. Study background: Any treatment followed the collection of peripheral blood at initial diagnosis.

This CDR3 region has 12 residues. J was trimmed by 6 bases and V by 3 bases; bases with no gene match: 3. Germline CDR1 is DFQATT and CDR2 is SNEGSKA (reference sequence). Amplification targeted TCR beta CDR3 regions from RNA transcripts. A set of HTBI primers served as the primers for a first-round RT-PCR of the TCR CDR3. Each CDR3 protein gets one entry after TCRdb re-called the multiplex PCR reads with MiXCR. The sample includes fewer than 750,000 distinct CDR3 sequences, 14% to 15% of them seen just once. This clonotype was recorded many times. The sequencing sample was made of blood. The receptor was derived from a woman aged 35 to 49 with Graves' ophthalmopathy. The chain carries TRBV20-1 and TRBJ2-7; 9 bases match TRBD1. CDR3 residues: CSARDRGFEQYF. CDR3 coding DNA: TGCAGTGCTAGGGACAGGGGTTTCGAGCAGTACTTC.